Below, 13 T cell receptor beta chains from the same sample are listed, as sequenced in a study of early T cells in non-severe SARS-CoV-2 infection. Via MiXCR, TCRdb re-called the 5' RACE reads, giving one row per CDR3 protein. The sample includes tens of thousands of distinct CDR3 sequences, around 11% of them seen just once. This sample comprised whole blood, obtained at baseline. These receptor sequences come from an adult who was a healthcare worker with PCR-confirmed SARS-CoV-2 infection or an uninfected control (not recorded which).

This clonotype occurred a few times. The V call is TRBV29-1, the J call TRBJ2-3, with D uncertain. The CDR3 contains 12 residues. The V end was cut by 3 bases, the J end by 6 bases, with 10 bases between. Germline V gene data show CDR1 as SQVTM and CDR2 as ANQGSEA. CDR3 residues: CSVDRASDTQYF. The CDR3 region has the DNA TGCAGCGTTGATCGGGCCTCGGATACGCAGTATTTT.

The V call is TRBV20-1, the J call TRBJ2-2, with 8 bases matching TRBD2. The trim removed 5 bases at V and 0 bases at J, leaving 5 bases unmatched. CDR1 is DFQATT and CDR2 is SNEGSKA in the germline V gene (reference sequence). This CDR3 contains 15 residues. DNA of the CDR3: TGCAGTGCTCATCGGACTAGCACGAACACCGGGGAGCTGTTTTTT. Protein product: CSAHRTSTNTGELFF.

In its sample, this clonotype was seen a few times. CDR3 in amino acids: CASSSRRRREIYEQYF. The CDR3 DNA follows: TGTGCCAGCAGCTCCCGAAGGAGGCGAGAAATCTACGAGCAGTACTTC. This chain joins TRBV21-1 and TRBJ2-7; the DNA was not compared with TRBD1, the D call given in the table. TRBV21-1 is shown as a pseudogene. This CDR3 is built from 16 residues.

This clonotype came up a few times. The chain couples TRBV19 to TRBJ2-2; 10 nucleotides align to TRBD1. Germline-derived CDR1 and CDR2 are LNHDA and SQIVND (reference sequence). CDR3 length equals 18 residues. V lost 3 bases, J lost 4 bases, and 11 bases stayed unmatched. CDR3 sequence (DNA): TGTGCCAGTAGTATCCGGGACAGGGGTGTCTTTGGCACCGGGGAGCTGTTTTTT. This sequence encodes CASSIRDRGVFGTGELFF.

CDR3 residues: CASSTTGSEQYF. The CDR3 coding sequence is TGTGCCAGCAGTACGACAGGGTCCGAGCAGTACTTC. The gene calls are TRBV6-5 and TRBJ2-7, with 7 positions matching TRBD1. After removal of 5 bases from V and 6 bases from J, the junction contained 4 bases not matched to a gene. This CDR3 region has 12 residues. Germline values: CDR1 MNHEY, CDR2 SVGAGI.

The CDR3 nucleotides are TGTGCCAGCAGTTTATGGACAGAACAAATAGATACGCAGTATTTT. This gives the protein CASSLWTEQIDTQYF. The rearrangement joins TRBV27 to TRBJ2-3; possibly TRBD1 for D (6 bases). Trimming stripped 1 base from V and 5 bases from J, with 13 bases between. The CDR3 length is 15 residues. CDR1 and CDR2 (germline): MNHEY, SMNVEV (reference sequence).

This clonotype has more than one count but fewer than ten. The chain has TRBV5-4 and TRBJ2-2, with TRBD2 matching 7 bases. V shed 2 bases, J shed 3 bases, and the junction held 4 bases outside the gene matches. CDR1 and CDR2 from the germline V gene are SGHNT and YYREEE (reference sequence). The CDR3 loop spans 15 amino acids. CDR3 sequence reads: CASSFRAGDTGELFF. The CDR3 nucleotides are TGTGCCAGCAGCTTTAGGGCGGGGGACACCGGGGAGCTGTTTTTT.

This clonotype was counted at least ten times. The chain carries TRBV7-6 and TRBJ1-1; weak D call: TRBD1 (5 bases). Per germline, CDR1 SGHVS and CDR2 FNYEAQ. CDR3 length equals 15 residues. The V gene lost 5 bases and the J gene lost 4 bases, with 17 bases spanning the gap. CDR3 sequence: CASSPPTGGGTEAFF. As DNA, the CDR3 is TGTGCCAGCAGCCCTCCCACAGGAGGAGGCACTGAAGCTTTCTTT. Variable domain in full (rest from reference TRBV7-6 and TRBJ1-1): GAGVSQSPRYKVTKRGQDVALRCDPISGHVSLYWYRQALGQGPEFLTYFNYEAQQDKSGLPNDRFSAERPEGSISTLTIQRTEQRDSAMYRCASSPPTGGGTEAFFGQGTRLTVV.

There are many counts of this clonotype. The V and J genes are TRBV5-1 and TRBJ2-7, with no clear D. Germline lookup yields CDR1 SGHRS and CDR2 YFSETQ. This CDR3 has 11 residues. Trimming cost V 3 bases and J 3 bases, with 4 bases left between them. The DNA of the CDR3 is TGCGCCAGCAGCTATCGCTACGAGCAGTACTTC. This translates into CASSYRYEQYF. Full variable domain (missing parts from reference TRBV5-1 and TRBJ2-7): KAGVTQTPRYLIKTRGQQVTLSCSPISGHRSVSWYQQTPGQGLQFLFEYFSETQRNKGNFPGRFSGRQFSNSRSEMNVSTLELGDSALYLCASSYRYEQYFGPGTRLTVT.

The chain's CDR3 is CASTGQGKGNTEAFF. The DNA for the CDR3 is TGTGCCAGCACCGGGCAGGGTAAAGGGAACACTGAAGCTTTCTTT. This chain links TRBV28 with TRBJ1-1; TRBD1 is a possible D gene (5 bases). CDR3 length equals 15 residues. CDR1 MDHEN and CDR2 SYDVKM come from the germline V gene. The ends were cut back, 7 bases at V and 1 base at J, with 16 bases in the middle.

The J gene is TRBJ1-2, the V gene TRBV6-5; unclear D gene. The CDR3 is made up of 11 amino acids. Germline V CDR1 and CDR2: MNHEY, SVGAGI. V was trimmed by 6 bases and J by 5 bases, leaving 7 bases between them. The CDR3 sequence is CASRVGYGYTF. The CDR3 DNA sequence: TGTGCCAGCAGGGTTGGGTATGGCTACACCTTC.

In this sample, this clonotype turned up many times. This chain joins TRBV10-3 and TRBJ1-1; the D is unclear. V lost 6 bases and J 3 bases, leaving 11 bases between the germline ends. The CDR3 loop spans 13 amino acids. The V gene's germline CDR1 is ENHRY and CDR2 SYGVKD. In nucleotides, the CDR3 is TGTGCCATCAGCCGGGCGGAGGACACTGAAGCTTTCTTT. This gives the protein CAISRAEDTEAFF.

This clonotype showed up many times. This chain uses TRBV4-1 with TRBJ1-2; D gene unclear. Looked up from germline, CDR1 is MGHRA and CDR2 is YSYEKL. The CDR3 has 16 amino acids. Trimming cost V 0 bases and J 8 bases, with 19 bases left between them. DNA of the CDR3: TGCGCCAGCAGCCAAGAATTCCCCGGCCCGGCTATCGGCTACACCTTC. This gives the protein CASSQEFPGPAIGYTF.